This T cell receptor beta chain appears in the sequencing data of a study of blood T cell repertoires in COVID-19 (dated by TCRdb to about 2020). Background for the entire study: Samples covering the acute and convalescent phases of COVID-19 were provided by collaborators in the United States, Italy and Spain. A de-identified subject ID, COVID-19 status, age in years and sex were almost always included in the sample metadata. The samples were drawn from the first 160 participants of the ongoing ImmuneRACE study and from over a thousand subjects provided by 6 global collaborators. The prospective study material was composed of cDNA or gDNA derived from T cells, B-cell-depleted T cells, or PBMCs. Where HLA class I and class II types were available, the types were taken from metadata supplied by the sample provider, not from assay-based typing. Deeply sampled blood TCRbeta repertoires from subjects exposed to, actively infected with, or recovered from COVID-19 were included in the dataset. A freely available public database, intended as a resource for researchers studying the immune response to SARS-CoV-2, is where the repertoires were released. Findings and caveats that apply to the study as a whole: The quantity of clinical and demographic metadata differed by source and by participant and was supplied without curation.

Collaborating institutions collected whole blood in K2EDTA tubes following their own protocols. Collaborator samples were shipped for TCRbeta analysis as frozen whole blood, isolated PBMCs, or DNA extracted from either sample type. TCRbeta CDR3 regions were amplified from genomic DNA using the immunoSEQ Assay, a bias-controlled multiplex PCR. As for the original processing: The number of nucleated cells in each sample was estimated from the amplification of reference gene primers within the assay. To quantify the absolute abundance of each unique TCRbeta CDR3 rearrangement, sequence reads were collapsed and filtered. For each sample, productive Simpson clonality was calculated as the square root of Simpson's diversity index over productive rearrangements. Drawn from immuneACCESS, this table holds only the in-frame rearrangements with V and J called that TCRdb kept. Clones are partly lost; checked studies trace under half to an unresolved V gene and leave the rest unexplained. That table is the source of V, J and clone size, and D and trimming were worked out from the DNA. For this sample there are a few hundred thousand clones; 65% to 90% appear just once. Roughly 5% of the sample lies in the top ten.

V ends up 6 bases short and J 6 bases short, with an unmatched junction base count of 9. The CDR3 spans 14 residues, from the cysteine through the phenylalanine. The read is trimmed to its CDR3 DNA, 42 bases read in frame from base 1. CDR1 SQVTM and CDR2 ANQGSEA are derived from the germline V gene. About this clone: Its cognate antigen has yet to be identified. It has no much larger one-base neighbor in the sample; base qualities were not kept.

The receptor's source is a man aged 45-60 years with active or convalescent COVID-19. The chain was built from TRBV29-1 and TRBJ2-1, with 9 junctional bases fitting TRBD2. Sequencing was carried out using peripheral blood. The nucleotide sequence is TGCAGCGTCGAGGGTCTAGCGGGGATCAATGAGCAGTTCTTC. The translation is CSVEGLAGINEQFF.